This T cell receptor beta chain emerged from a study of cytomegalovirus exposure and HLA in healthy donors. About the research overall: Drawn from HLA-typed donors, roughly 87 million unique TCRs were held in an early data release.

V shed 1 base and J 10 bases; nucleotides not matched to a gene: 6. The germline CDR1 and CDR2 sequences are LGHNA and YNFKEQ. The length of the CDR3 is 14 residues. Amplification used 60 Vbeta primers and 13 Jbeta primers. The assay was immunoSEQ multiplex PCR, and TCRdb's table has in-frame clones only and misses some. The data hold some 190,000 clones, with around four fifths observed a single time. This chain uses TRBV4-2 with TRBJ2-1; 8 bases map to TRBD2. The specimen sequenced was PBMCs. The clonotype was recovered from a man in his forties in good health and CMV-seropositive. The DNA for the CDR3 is TGTGCCAGCAGCCAAGTCGGTAGCGGGAAGGAGCAGTTCTTC. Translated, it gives CASSQVGSGKEQFF.